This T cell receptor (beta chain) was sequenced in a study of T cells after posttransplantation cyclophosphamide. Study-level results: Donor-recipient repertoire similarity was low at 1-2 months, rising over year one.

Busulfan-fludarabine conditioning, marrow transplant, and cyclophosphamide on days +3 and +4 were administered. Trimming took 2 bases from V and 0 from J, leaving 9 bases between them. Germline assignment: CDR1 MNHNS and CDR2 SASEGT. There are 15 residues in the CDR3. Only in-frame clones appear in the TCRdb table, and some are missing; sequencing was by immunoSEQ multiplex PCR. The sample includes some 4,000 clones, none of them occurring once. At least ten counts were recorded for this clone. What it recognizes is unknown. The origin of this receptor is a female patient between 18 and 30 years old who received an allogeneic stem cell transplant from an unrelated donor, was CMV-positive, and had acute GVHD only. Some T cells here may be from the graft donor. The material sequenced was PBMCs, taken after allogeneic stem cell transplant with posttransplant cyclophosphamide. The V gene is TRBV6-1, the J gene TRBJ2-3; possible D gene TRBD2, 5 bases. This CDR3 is CASSELGSSTDTQYF. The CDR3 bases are TGTGCCAGCAGTGAATTGGGGAGTAGCACAGATACGCAGTATTTT.